The present TCR beta chain was sequenced within a study of blood T cell repertoires in COVID-19. Clones were read by immunoSEQ multiplex PCR, and TCRdb kept only the in-frame ones, dropping some. The table shows about 180,000 clones, with about 85% occurring only once. CDR1 and CDR2 from the germline V gene are SGHNT and YYREEE (reference sequence). With 4 bases clipped from V and 4 bases from J, the junction kept 4 bases outside the gene matches. The CDR3 consists of 14 residues. The genes are TRBV5-4 and TRBJ1-3; 8 bases are shared with TRBD1. This TCR derives from a woman aged 80 or over with acute or convalescent COVID-19. The sample taken for sequencing was peripheral blood. The CDR3 DNA sequence: TGTGCCAGCAGCCAGGACAGGGCGGGAAACACCATATATTTT. Its translation is CASSQDRAGNTIYF.